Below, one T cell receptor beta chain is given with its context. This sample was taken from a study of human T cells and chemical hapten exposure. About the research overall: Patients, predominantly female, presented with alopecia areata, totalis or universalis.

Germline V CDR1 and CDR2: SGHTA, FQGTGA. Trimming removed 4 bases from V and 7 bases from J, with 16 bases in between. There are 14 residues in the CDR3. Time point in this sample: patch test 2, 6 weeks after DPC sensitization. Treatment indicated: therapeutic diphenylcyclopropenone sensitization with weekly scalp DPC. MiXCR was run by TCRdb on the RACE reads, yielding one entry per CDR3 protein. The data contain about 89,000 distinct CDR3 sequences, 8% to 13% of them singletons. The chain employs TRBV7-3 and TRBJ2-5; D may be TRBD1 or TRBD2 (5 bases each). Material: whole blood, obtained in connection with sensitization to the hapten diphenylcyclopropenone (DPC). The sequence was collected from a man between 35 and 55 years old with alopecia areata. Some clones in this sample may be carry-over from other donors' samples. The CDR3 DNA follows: TGTGCCAGCAGCTCTGACTGGGGGTCAGGGACCCAGTACTTC. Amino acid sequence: CASSSDWGSGTQYF.